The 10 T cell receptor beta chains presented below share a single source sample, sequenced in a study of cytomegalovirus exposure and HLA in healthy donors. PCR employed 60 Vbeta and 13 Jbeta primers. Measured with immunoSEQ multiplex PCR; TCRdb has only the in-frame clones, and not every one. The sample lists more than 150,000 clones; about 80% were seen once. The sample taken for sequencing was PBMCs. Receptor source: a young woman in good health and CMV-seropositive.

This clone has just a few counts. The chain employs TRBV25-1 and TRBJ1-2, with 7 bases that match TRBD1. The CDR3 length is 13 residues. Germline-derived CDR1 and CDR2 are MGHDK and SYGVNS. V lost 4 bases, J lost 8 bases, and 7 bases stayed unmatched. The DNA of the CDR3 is TGTGCCAGCAGTGTAAAGGGGGCGGTGGGCTACACCTTC. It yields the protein CASSVKGAVGYTF.

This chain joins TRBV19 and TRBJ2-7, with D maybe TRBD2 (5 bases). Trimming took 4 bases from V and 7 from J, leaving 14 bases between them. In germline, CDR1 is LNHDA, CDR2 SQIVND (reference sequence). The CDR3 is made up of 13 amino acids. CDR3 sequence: CASSTGRGPEQYF. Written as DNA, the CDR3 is TGTGCCAGTAGTACTGGGCGCGGGCCTGAGCAGTACTTC.

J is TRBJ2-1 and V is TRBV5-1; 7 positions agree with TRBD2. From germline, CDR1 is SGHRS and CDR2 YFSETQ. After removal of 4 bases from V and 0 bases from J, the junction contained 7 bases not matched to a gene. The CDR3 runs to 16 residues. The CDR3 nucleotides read TGCGCCAGCAGCCCGTGGGGGGACTACTCCTACAATGAGCAGTTCTTC. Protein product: CASSPWGDYSYNEQFF. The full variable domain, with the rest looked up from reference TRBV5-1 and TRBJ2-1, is KAGVTQTPRYLIKTRGQQVTLSCSPISGHRSVSWYQQTPGQGLQFLFEYFSETQRNKGNFPGRFSGRQFSNSRSEMNVSTLELGDSALYLCASSPWGDYSYNEQFFGPGTRLTVL.

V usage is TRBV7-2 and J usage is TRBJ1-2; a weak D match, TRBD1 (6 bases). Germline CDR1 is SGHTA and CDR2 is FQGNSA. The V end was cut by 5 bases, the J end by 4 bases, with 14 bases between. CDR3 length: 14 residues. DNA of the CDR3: TGTGCCAGCAGCATCTCGGGACATCTCTATGGCTACACCTTC. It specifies CASSISGHLYGYTF.

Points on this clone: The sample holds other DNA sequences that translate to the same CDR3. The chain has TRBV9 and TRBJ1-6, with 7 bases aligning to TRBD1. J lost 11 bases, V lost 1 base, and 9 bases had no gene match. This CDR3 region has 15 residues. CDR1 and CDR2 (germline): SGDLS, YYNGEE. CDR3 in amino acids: CASSVTGQGVAPLHF. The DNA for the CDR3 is TGTGCCAGCAGCGTAACCGGGCAGGGGGTGGCACCCCTCCACTTT.

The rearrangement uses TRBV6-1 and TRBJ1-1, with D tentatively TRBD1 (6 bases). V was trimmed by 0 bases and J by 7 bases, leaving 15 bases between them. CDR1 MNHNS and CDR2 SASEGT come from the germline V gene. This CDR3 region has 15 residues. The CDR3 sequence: CASSEALARGFEAFF. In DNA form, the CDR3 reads TGTGCCAGCAGTGAAGCGCTGGCGAGGGGGTTTGAAGCTTTCTTT.

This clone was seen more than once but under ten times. This CDR3 reads CASSRRAGGRYNEQFF. DNA for the CDR3: TGTGCCAGCAGTCGCCGAGCGGGGGGGCGTTACAATGAGCAGTTCTTC. V gene TRBV6-4 combines with J gene TRBJ2-1; TRBD2 matches at 10 bases. V shed 5 bases and J 4 bases; nucleotides not matched to a gene: 8. This CDR3 region has 16 residues. Germline-derived CDR1 and CDR2 are MRHNA and SNTAGT.

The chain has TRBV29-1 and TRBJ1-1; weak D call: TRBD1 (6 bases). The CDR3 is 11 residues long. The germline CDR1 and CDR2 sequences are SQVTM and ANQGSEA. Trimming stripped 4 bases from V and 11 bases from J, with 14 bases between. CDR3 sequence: CSVAQGYKAFF. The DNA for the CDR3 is TGCAGCGTTGCGCAGGGGTACAAGGCTTTCTTT.

CDR3 in amino acids: CASSSTTGQETQYF. In DNA, the CDR3 is TGCGCCAGCAGCTCTACCACAGGGCAAGAGACCCAGTACTTC. This rearrangement joins TRBV5-1 to TRBJ2-5; tentatively, D is TRBD1 (6 bases). Germline V gene data show CDR1 as SGHRS and CDR2 as YFSETQ. The CDR3 extends over 14 amino acids. V gave up 3 bases and J gave up 2 bases, with 11 bases separating them. The entire variable domain, with the rest obtained from reference TRBV5-1 and TRBJ2-5, is as follows: KAGVTQTPRYLIKTRGQQVTLSCSPISGHRSVSWYQQTPGQGLQFLFEYFSETQRNKGNFPGRFSGRQFSNSRSEMNVSTLELGDSALYLCASSSTTGQETQYFGPGTRLLVL.

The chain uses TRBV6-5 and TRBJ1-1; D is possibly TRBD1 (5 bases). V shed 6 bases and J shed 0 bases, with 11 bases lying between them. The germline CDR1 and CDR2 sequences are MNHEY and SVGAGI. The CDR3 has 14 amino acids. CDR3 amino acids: CASRAGGLNTEAFF. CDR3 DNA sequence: TGTGCCAGCAGAGCGGGGGGTTTGAACACTGAAGCTTTCTTT.